This T cell receptor beta chain was observed in a study of cytotoxic CD8 clonotypes in ibrutinib-treated CLL. A word on this clone: No antigen is known for it.

Overall study results and limits: Public clonotypes (which were uncommon) either contracted or remained stable on treatment. Circulating CD8+ T-cell counts were tracked by baseline clonality, which exceeded that of age-matched healthy donors.

Investigators sought sequencing depths of between 1 in 200,000 and 1 in 1 million T cells. Assay used: immunoSEQ multiplex PCR; TCRdb lists only in-frame clones, some missing. The profile covers more than 200,000 clones, with 60% to 75% appearing a single time and approximately 15% taken by the ten largest. The source was PBMCs, collected after 24 months of ibrutinib treatment. The sequence came from a human donor with chronic lymphocytic leukemia.

CDR3 DNA: TGTGCCACCAGCAGAGCAGGGATGTCCTACGAGCAGTACTTC. This sequence encodes CATSRAGMSYEQYF. J is TRBJ2-7 and V is TRBV15; D may be TRBD1 (5 bases). Looked up from germline, CDR1 is LNHNV and CDR2 is YYDKDF (reference sequence). The CDR3 spans 14 residues. V was clipped by 1 base and J by 1 base, with 8 bases between them.